This T cell receptor (beta chain) was identified in a study of human T cells and chemical hapten exposure. Points from the study as a whole: With DPC sensitization, TCRs exceeding 1 in 1000 frequency showed no change.

As handled by the study authors: Samples held a median of roughly 100,000 TCRs, range about 23,224–700,000. A single record per CDR3 protein comes from TCRdb applying MiXCR to the RACE reads. The V and J calls and clone size come from TCRdb's table, not from the authors' own analysis. The data contain around 130,000 distinct CDR3 sequences, approximately 9.5% of them singletons. Stated time point: healthy volunteer bleed at 2 weeks. The starting material, unfractionated whole blood, was used for total RNA extraction. Details on this clonotype: What it binds is not known.

Germline CDR1 and CDR2: ENHRY and SYGVKD. The CDR3 is 11 residues long. V was cut by 2 bases and J by 10 bases, with 6 bases left in between. The sequencing sample was made of whole blood. The chain recombines TRBV10-3 with TRBJ2-1, with D possibly being TRBD1 (6 bases). The clonotype comes from a male donor in good health. Some clones in this sample may be carry-over from other donors' samples. In DNA form, the CDR3 reads TGTGCCATCAGTGAGGGGACAGAGCAGTTCTTC. This encodes CAISEGTEQFF.